This T cell receptor (beta chain) came from a study of T cell repertoires in cytomegalovirus infection. For the study at large: Public TCR beta signatures indicated both CMV infection and matching HLA type.

In this sample, this clonotype turned up many times. Antigen: not known. The V end was cut by 2 bases, the J end by 8 bases, with 12 bases between. Per germline, CDR1 SGHTA and CDR2 FQGNSA. The CDR3 has 14 amino acids. Study-wide results and caveats: Cumulated frequencies of public TCR beta families served to identify carriers of CMV plus the relevant HLA. HLA-C-restricted TCR beta clonotypes specific for CMV led the ex vivo response.

A single record per CDR3 protein comes from TCRdb applying MiXCR to the reads. Found here are around 300,000 distinct CDR3 sequences, roughly 23% of them singletons; the top ten hold around 13%. The sequenced material came from PBMCs. The chain carries TRBV7-2 and TRBJ2-2; D tentatively fits TRBD1 or TRBD2 (6 bases each). The sequence was obtained from a human donor in good health (CMV status not recorded). Some clones in this sample may be carry-over from other donors' samples. The CDR3 sequence is CASSLIGGSGELFF. The CDR3 DNA follows: TGTGCCAGCAGCTTAATAGGGGGGAGTGGGGAGCTGTTTTTT.